The entry below gives a single T cell receptor (beta chain) sequence along with its context. The antigen remains unidentified. PCR used 60 Vbeta primers and 13 Jbeta primers. Repertoires were generated with immunoSEQ multiplex PCR, while TCRdb's copy carries only in-frame clones and drops some. Among about 140,000 clones listed, 60% to 80% were seen once. The source of the sample is a study of cytomegalovirus exposure and HLA in healthy donors. Findings and limits, study-wide: Trimming of TCR beta V- and J-genes showed a link, identified in a later analysis, to a missense DCLRE1C variant. In vitro assays verified that three CMV-associated chains recognized CMV antigens specifically. TRBV6-2, TRBV6-3 and some other V segments were excluded as indistinguishable.

V dropped 4 bases and J dropped 6; count of bases not matched to a gene: 5. Germline loops: CDR1 SGHDN, CDR2 FVKESK. CDR3 length: 14 residues. The J gene is TRBJ2-7, the V gene TRBV14; 11 bases agree with TRBD1. The sample taken for sequencing was PBMCs. This clonotype was sampled from a woman in her 30s in good health and CMV-seronegative. CDR3 nucleotide sequence: TGTGCCAGCAGCCCTTGGACAGGGGGCTTCGAGCAGTACTTC. Its translation: CASSPWTGGFEQYF.